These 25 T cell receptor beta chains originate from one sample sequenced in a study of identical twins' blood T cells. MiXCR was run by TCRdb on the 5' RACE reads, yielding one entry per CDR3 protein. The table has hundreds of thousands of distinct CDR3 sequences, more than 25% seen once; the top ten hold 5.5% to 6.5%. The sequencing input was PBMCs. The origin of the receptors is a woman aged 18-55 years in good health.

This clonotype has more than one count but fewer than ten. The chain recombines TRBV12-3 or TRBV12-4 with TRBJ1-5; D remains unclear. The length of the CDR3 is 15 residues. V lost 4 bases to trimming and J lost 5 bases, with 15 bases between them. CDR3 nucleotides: TGTGCCAGCAGTTCACAGTCTCCCCCTTATCAGCCCCAGCATTTT. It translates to CASSSQSPPYQPQHF.

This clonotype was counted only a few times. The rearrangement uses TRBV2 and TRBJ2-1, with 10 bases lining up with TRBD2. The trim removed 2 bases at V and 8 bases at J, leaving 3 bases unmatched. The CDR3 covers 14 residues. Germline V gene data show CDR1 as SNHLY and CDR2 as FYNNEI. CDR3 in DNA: TGTGCCAGCAGTGAAAGCGGGAGGGTCTATGAGCAGTTCTTC. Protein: CASSESGRVYEQFF. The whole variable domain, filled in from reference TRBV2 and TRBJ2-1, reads EPEVTQTPSHQVTQMGQEVILRCVPISNHLYFYWYRQILGQKVEFLVSFYNNEISEKSEIFDDQFSVERPDGSNFTLKIRSTKLEDSAMYFCASSESGRVYEQFFGPGTRLTVL.

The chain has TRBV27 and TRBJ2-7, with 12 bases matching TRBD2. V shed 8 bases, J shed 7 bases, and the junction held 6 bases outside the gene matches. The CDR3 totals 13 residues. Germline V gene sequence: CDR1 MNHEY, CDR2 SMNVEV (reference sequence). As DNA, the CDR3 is TGTGCCAGCCGACTAGCGGGAGTAAGAGAGCAGTACTTC. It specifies CASRLAGVREQYF.

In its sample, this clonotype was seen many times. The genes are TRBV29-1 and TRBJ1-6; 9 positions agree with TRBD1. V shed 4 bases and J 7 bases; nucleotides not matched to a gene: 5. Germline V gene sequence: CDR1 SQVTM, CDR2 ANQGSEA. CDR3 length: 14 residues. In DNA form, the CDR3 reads TGCAGCGTTGCAGAGGGACAGGGCAATTCACCCCTCCACTTT. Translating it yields CSVAEGQGNSPLHF.

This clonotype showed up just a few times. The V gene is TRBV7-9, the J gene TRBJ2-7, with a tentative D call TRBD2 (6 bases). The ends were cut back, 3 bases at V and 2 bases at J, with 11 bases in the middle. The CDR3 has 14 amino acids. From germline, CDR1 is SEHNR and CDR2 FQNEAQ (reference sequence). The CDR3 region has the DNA TGTGCCAGCAGCTTCGGGACTTTAACCTACGAGCAGTACTTC. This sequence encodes CASSFGTLTYEQYF.

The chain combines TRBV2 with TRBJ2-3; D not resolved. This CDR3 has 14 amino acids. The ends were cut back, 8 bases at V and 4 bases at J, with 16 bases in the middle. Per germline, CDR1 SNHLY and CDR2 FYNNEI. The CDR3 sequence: CASRKGSEADTQYF. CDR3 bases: TGTGCCAGCCGCAAGGGTAGTGAGGCAGATACGCAGTATTTT.

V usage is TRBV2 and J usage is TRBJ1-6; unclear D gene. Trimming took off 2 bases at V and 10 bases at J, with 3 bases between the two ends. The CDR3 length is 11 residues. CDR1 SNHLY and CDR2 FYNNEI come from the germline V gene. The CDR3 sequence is CASSEQSPLHF. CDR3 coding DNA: TGTGCCAGCAGTGAACAATCACCCCTCCACTTT.

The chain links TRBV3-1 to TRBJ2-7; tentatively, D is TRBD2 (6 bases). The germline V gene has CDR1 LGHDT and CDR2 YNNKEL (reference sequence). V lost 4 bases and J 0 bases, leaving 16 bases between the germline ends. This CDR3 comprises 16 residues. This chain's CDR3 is CASSRVGRDLSYEQYF. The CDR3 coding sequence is TGTGCCAGCAGCCGAGTCGGGCGGGACCTCTCCTACGAGCAGTACTTC.

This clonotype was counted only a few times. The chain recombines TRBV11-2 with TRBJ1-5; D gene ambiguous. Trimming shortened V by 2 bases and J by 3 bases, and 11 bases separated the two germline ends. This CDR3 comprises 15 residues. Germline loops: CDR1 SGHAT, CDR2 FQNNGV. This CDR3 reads CASSLTDAPNQPQHF. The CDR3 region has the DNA TGTGCCAGCAGCTTAACAGACGCTCCCAATCAGCCCCAGCATTTT.

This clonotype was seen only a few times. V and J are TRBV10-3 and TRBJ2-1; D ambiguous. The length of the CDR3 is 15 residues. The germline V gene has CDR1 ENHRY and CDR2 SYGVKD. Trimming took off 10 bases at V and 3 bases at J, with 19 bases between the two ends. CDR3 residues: CATQPLPAVYNEQFF. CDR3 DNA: TGTGCCACCCAACCTCTCCCCGCTGTCTACAATGAGCAGTTCTTC.

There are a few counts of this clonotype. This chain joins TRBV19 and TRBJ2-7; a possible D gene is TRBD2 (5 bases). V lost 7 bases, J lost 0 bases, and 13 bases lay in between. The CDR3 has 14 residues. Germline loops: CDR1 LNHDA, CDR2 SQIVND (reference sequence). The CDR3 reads CASNPAGPSYEQYF. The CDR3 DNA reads TGTGCCAGTAATCCGGCGGGTCCCTCCTACGAGCAGTACTTC.

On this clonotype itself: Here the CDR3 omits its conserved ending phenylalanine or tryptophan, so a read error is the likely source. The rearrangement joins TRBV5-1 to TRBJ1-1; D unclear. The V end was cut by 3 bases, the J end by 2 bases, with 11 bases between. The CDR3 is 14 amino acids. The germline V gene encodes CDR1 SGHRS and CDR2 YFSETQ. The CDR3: CASSSRTVNTEAFL. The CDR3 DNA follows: TGCGCCAGCAGCTCTAGGACCGTCAACACTGAAGCTTTCCTT.

CDR3 region: CASSLDRGRQYGYTF. CDR3 sequence (DNA): TGTGCCAGCAGCTTAGATCGAGGACGGCAGTATGGCTACACCTTC. The rearrangement joins TRBV11-2 to TRBJ1-2, with unresolved D. The CDR3 is 15 amino acids. V gave up 0 bases and J gave up 5 bases, with 13 bases separating them. Per the germline V gene, CDR1 is SGHAT and CDR2 is FQNNGV.

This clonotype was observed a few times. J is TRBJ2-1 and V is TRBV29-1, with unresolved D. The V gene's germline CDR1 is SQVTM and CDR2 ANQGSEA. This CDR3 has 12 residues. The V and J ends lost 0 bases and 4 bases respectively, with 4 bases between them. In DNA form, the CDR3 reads TGCAGCGTTGAAGAGGGGTACAATGAGCAGTTCTTC. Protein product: CSVEEGYNEQFF.

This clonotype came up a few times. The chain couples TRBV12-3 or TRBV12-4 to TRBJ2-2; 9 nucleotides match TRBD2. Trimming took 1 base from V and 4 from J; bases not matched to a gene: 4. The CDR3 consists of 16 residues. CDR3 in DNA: TGTGCCAGCAGTTTAGGACTAGCGGTAATCACCGGGGAGCTGTTTTTT. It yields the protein CASSLGLAVITGELFF.

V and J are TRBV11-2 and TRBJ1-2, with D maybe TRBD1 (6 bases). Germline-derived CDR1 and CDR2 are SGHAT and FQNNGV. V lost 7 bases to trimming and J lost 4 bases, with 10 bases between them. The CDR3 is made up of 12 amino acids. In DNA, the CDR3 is TGTGCCAGCAACGGACAGAGCTATGGCTACACCTTC. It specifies CASNGQSYGYTF.

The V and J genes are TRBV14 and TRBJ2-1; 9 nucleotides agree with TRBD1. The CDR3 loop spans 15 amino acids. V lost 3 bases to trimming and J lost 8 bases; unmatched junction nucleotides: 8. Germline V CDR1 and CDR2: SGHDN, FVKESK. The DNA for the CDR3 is TGTGCCAGCAGCCAGCAGTGGGGACAGGGTTATGAGCAGTTCTTC. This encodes CASSQQWGQGYEQFF.

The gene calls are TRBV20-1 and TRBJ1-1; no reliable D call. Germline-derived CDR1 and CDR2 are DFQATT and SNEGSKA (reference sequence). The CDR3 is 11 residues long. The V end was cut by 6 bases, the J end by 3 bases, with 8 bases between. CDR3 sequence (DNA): TGCAGTGCGCCGACCCACACTGAAGCTTTCTTT. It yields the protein CSAPTHTEAFF.

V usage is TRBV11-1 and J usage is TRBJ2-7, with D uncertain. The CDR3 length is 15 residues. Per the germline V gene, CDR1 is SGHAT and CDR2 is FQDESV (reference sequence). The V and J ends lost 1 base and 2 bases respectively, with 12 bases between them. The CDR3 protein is CASSLGGAVTYEQYF. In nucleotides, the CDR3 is TGTGCCAGCAGCTTAGGGGGTGCGGTAACCTACGAGCAGTACTTC. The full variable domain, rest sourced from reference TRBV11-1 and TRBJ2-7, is EAEVAQSPRYKITEKSQAVAFWCDPISGHATLYWYRQILGQGPELLVQFQDESVVDDSQLPKDRFSAERLKGVDSTLKIQPAELGDSAMYLCASSLGGAVTYEQYFGPGTRLTVT.

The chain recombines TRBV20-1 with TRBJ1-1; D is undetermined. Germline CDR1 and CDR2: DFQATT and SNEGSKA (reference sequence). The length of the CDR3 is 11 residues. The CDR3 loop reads CLTSMNTEAFF. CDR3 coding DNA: TGCCTGACGTCCATGAACACTGAAGCTTTCTTT.

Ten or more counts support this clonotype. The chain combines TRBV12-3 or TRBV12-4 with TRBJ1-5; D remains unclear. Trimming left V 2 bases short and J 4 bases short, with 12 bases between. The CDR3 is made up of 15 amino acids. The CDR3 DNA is TGTGCCAGCAGTTTATATGGGCCGCAGAATCAGCCCCAGCATTTT. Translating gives CASSLYGPQNQPQHF.

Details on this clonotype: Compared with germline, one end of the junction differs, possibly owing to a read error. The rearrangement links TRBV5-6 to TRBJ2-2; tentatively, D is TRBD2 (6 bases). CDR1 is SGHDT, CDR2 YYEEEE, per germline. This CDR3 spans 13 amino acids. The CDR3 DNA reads TGTGCCAGCAGCTTCGGTGAGCGGGCAATACTCTATTTT. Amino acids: CASSFGERAILYF.

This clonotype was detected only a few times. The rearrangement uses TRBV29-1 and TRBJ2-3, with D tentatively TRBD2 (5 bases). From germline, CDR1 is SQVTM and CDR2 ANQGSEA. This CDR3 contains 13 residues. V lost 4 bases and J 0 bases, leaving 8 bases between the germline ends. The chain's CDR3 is CSVVARSTDTQYF. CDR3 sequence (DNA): TGCAGCGTTGTAGCGAGAAGCACAGATACGCAGTATTTT.

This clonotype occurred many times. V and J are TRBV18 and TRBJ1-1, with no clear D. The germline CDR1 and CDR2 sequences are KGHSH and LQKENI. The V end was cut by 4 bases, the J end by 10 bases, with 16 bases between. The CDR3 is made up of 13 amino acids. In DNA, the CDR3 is TGTGCCAGCTCACGGACGGGGAGCTCCCGAGCTTTCTTT. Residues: CASSRTGSSRAFF.

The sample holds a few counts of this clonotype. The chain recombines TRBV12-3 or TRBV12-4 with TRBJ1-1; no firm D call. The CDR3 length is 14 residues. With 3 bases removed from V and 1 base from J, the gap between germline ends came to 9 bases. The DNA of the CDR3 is TGTGCCAGCAGTTTCCGGACGGGGAACACTGAAGCTTTCTTT. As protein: CASSFRTGNTEAFF.